This is a list of T cell receptor beta chains from one sample in a study of cytomegalovirus exposure and HLA in healthy donors. Sequencing used immunoSEQ multiplex PCR; TCRdb keeps in-frame clones, though not all of them. The sample records 80,000 or so clones, 85% to 95% being singletons. Material: PBMCs. The receptors originated from a young woman in good health and CMV-seronegative. The CDR3 runs from the conserved cysteine through the conserved F or W. The D gene is left open where the match is weak. Where a row states a size, it is once, few, many or the class of an expanded clone; other rows omit it.

d_gene: TRBD1; v_gene: TRBV4-3; abundance: NA; j_gene: TRBJ1-3; CDR3nt: TGCGCCAGCAGCCAAGATGGGACAGACTCTGGAAACACCATATATTTT; CDR3aa: CASSQDGTDSGNTIYF
d_gene: TRBD1; v_gene: TRBV5-4; abundance: NA; j_gene: TRBJ1-1; CDR3nt: TGTGCCAGCAGCGCCAGTCCGGGACAGGGCGGCACTGAAGCTTTCTTT; CDR3aa: CASSASPGQGGTEAFF
d_gene: TRBD1; v_gene: TRBV19; abundance: NA; j_gene: TRBJ1-2; CDR3nt: TGTGCCAGTAGTACGCCCAGGGGGGCTATAAACTATGGCTACACCTTC; CDR3aa: CASSTPRGAINYGYTF
d_gene: TRBD1; v_gene: TRBV7-9; abundance: once; j_gene: TRBJ1-5; CDR3nt: TGTGCCAGCAGCTCCGGGACAGGCACTCATCAGCCCCAGCATTTT; CDR3aa: CASSSGTGTHQPQHF
d_gene: NA; v_gene: TRBV27; abundance: NA; j_gene: TRBJ2-3; CDR3nt: TGTGCCAGCAGTTCTCCGGCAGGGGTGGTAACAGATACGCAGTATTTT; CDR3aa: CASSSPAGVVTDTQYF
d_gene: NA; v_gene: TRBV7-9; abundance: NA; j_gene: TRBJ1-6; CDR3nt: TGTGCCAGCAGCTTAGGCTCAGGGTTCAATTCACCCCTCCACTTT; CDR3aa: CASSLGSGFNSPLHF
d_gene: NA; v_gene: TRBV7-7; abundance: NA; j_gene: TRBJ2-2; CDR3nt: TGTGCCAGCAGCCCTTTGTCCGGGGAGCTGTTTTTT; CDR3aa: CASSPLSGELFF
d_gene: TRBD2; v_gene: TRBV5-6; abundance: NA; j_gene: TRBJ2-2; CDR3nt: TGTGCCAGCAGCCCTATTAGCGGGGGGAACACCGGGGAGCTGTTTTTT; CDR3aa: CASSPISGGNTGELFF
d_gene: TRBD2; v_gene: TRBV18; abundance: NA; j_gene: TRBJ2-5; CDR3nt: TGTGCCAGCTCACCTATAGCGGGATGGAGAGAGACCCAGTACTTC; CDR3aa: CASSPIAGWRETQYF
d_gene: NA; v_gene: TRBV11-2; abundance: NA; j_gene: TRBJ2-4; CDR3nt: TGTGCCAGCAGCTTGAACGGGGGCATTCAGTACTTC; CDR3aa: CASSLNGGIQYF
d_gene: NA; v_gene: TRBV4-3; abundance: NA; j_gene: TRBJ2-1; CDR3nt: TGCGCCAGCAGCCAGGAGGGGGGGGCCTGGAATGAGCAGTTCTTC; CDR3aa: CASSQEGGAWNEQFF
d_gene: TRBD1; v_gene: TRBV9; abundance: NA; j_gene: TRBJ2-2; CDR3nt: TGTGCCAGCAGCGTAAGAGCCCCGGGACAGGGGTCCGGGGAGCTGTTTTTT; CDR3aa: CASSVRAPGQGSGELFF
d_gene: TRBD2; v_gene: TRBV7-9; abundance: NA; j_gene: TRBJ2-3; CDR3nt: TGTGCCAGCAGCCGCTTTTCTAGCGGACGCACAGATACGCAGTATTTT; CDR3aa: CASSRFSSGRTDTQYF
d_gene: NA; v_gene: TRBV9; abundance: NA; j_gene: TRBJ1-2; CDR3nt: TGTGCCAGCAGCGCCCAACAGGAGACCTATGGCTACACCTTC; CDR3aa: CASSAQQETYGYTF
d_gene: TRBD2; v_gene: TRBV27; abundance: NA; j_gene: TRBJ2-1; CDR3nt: TGTGCCAGCAGTTTATCGCTGGGACAGGGGGTAACTAGCGGGAGGGCCGGTGAGCAGTTCTTC; CDR3aa: CASSLSLGQGVTSGRAGEQFF
d_gene: NA; v_gene: TRBV6-1; abundance: NA; j_gene: TRBJ2-1; CDR3nt: TGTGCCAGCAGTGATGGCGGTACAGGGTACAATGAGCAGTTCTTC; CDR3aa: CASSDGGTGYNEQFF
d_gene: TRBD2; v_gene: TRBV2; abundance: NA; j_gene: TRBJ2-2; CDR3nt: TGTGCCAGCAGTGACGTGGGCGGGGGAAACACCGGGGAGCTGTTTTTT; CDR3aa: CASSDVGGGNTGELFF
d_gene: TRBD2; v_gene: TRBV5-1; abundance: NA; j_gene: TRBJ2-3; CDR3nt: TGCGCCAGCAGATGGCCCGGGACTAGCGGGAGTGGCGATACGCAGTATTTT; CDR3aa: CASRWPGTSGSGDTQYF
d_gene: NA; v_gene: TRBV6-1; abundance: NA; j_gene: TRBJ1-3; CDR3nt: TGTGCCAGCAGGGCGGCCTCTGGAAACACCATATATTTT; CDR3aa: CASRAASGNTIYF
d_gene: NA; v_gene: TRBV6-5; abundance: NA; j_gene: TRBJ2-7; CDR3nt: TGTGCCAGCAGTTACGGAGCTATGGGAGGCGACGAGCAGTACTTC; CDR3aa: CASSYGAMGGDEQYF
d_gene: NA; v_gene: TRBV18; abundance: NA; j_gene: TRBJ2-2; CDR3nt: TGTGCCAGCTCACCTCGCGCCGGGTCCCCTTCCGGGGAGCTGTTTTTT; CDR3aa: CASSPRAGSPSGELFF
d_gene: TRBD2; v_gene: TRBV13; abundance: NA; j_gene: TRBJ2-3; CDR3nt: TGTGCCAGCAGCTTAGGGTTCCAGTGGGAACTAGCGGGGGGCGATACGCAGTATTTT; CDR3aa: CASSLGFQWELAGGDTQYF
d_gene: NA; v_gene: TRBV2; abundance: NA; j_gene: TRBJ2-6; CDR3nt: TGTGCCAGCAGTGAACTCGGGGCTGGGGCCAACGTCCTGACTTTC; CDR3aa: CASSELGAGANVLTF
d_gene: NA; v_gene: TRBV11-2; abundance: NA; j_gene: TRBJ2-3; CDR3nt: TGTGCCAGCAGCTTATATCCGGGAGATACGCAGTATTTT; CDR3aa: CASSLYPGDTQYF
d_gene: TRBD1; v_gene: TRBV11-2; abundance: NA; j_gene: TRBJ2-2; CDR3nt: TGTGCCAGCAGCCAAACCGGGACAGGGGACAACACCGGGGAGCTGTTTTTT; CDR3aa: CASSQTGTGDNTGELFF
d_gene: NA; v_gene: TRBV4-3; abundance: NA; j_gene: TRBJ1-3; CDR3nt: TGCGCCAGCAGCCCGGGACTCCAACCTGGGGACACCATATATTTT; CDR3aa: CASSPGLQPGDTIYF
d_gene: TRBD1; v_gene: TRBV7-9; abundance: NA; j_gene: TRBJ1-2; CDR3nt: TGTGCCAGCACCGGGACAGGGAACCTCTACACCTTC; CDR3aa: CASTGTGNLYTF
d_gene: TRBD1; v_gene: TRBV18; abundance: NA; j_gene: TRBJ2-2; CDR3nt: TGTGCCAGCTCACCAGTCTTCACAGGGGTTTATGAGGACACCGGGGAGCTGTTTTTT; CDR3aa: CASSPVFTGVYEDTGELFF
d_gene: NA; v_gene: TRBV9; abundance: NA; j_gene: TRBJ2-3; CDR3nt: TGTGCCAGCAGCCTAGTGACTAGGAGCCCCACAGATACGCAGTATTTT; CDR3aa: CASSLVTRSPTDTQYF
d_gene: TRBD1; v_gene: TRBV19; abundance: NA; j_gene: TRBJ2-7; CDR3nt: TGTGCCAGTAGTGAGGACAGGGGTAGCTACGAGCAGTACTTC; CDR3aa: CASSEDRGSYEQYF
d_gene: NA; v_gene: TRBV4-1; abundance: NA; j_gene: TRBJ1-4; CDR3nt: TGCGCCAGCAGCCACCCTCAGGGGATCGGAAATGAAAAACTGTTTTTT; CDR3aa: CASSHPQGIGNEKLFF
d_gene: TRBD2; v_gene: TRBV29-1; abundance: NA; j_gene: TRBJ2-7; CDR3nt: TGCAGCGTTGAACAGGCGGGGGTGGGTTACGAGCAGTACTTC; CDR3aa: CSVEQAGVGYEQYF
d_gene: NA; v_gene: TRBV19; abundance: NA; j_gene: TRBJ2-1; CDR3nt: TGTGCCAGTAGTCCTCCAGCAAGGGGGAATGAGCAGTTCTTC; CDR3aa: CASSPPARGNEQFF
d_gene: TRBD1; v_gene: TRBV10-3; abundance: NA; j_gene: TRBJ2-7; CDR3nt: TGTGCCATCAGTGAGTCGGGGACAGGGAACTACGAGCAGTACTTC; CDR3aa: CAISESGTGNYEQYF
d_gene: TRBD2; v_gene: TRBV7-9; abundance: NA; j_gene: TRBJ2-7; CDR3nt: TGTGCCAGCAGCCAAATATGGACTAGCGGAGAGTACGAGCAGTACTTC; CDR3aa: CASSQIWTSGEYEQYF